The rows below give T cell receptor beta chains drawn from one sample of a study of blood T cell repertoires in COVID-19. The method was immunoSEQ multiplex PCR; TCRdb's version includes in-frame clones alone and lacks a portion of them. Of some 96,000 clones listed, approximately 90% are singletons. The sample comprised peripheral blood. The receptors were sampled from a middle-aged man with active COVID-19. Both conserved end residues are part of each CDR3. Fields, in order: V gene, J gene, CDR3 protein.

v_call: TRBV15
j_call: TRBJ2-1
cdr3_aa: CATSRGGSGHNYNEQFF

v_call: TRBV4-1
j_call: TRBJ2-1
cdr3_aa: CASSHPGQNNEQFF

v_call: TRBV10-1
j_call: TRBJ1-1
cdr3_aa: CASSTGAGEAFF

v_call: TRBV18
j_call: TRBJ2-3
cdr3_aa: CASSPTASTDTQYF

v_call: TRBV5-4
j_call: TRBJ1-4
cdr3_aa: CASSLGQGAGNEKLFF

v_call: TRBV6-5
j_call: TRBJ1-6
cdr3_aa: CASSYSKHHDNSPLHF

v_call: TRBV30
j_call: TRBJ1-2
cdr3_aa: CAWSRGNGNYGYTF

v_call: TRBV7-3
j_call: TRBJ2-3
cdr3_aa: CASSLASTDTQYF

v_call: TRBV6-1
j_call: TRBJ1-2
cdr3_aa: CASSDLGRAGYGYTF

v_call: TRBV6-6
j_call: TRBJ2-1
cdr3_aa: CASSYSYRLYNEQFF

v_call: TRBV5-1
j_call: TRBJ2-5
cdr3_aa: CASSLAGVGETQYF

v_call: TRBV5-1
j_call: TRBJ2-1
cdr3_aa: CASSLGPGVGNEQFF

v_call: TRBV28
j_call: TRBJ1-2
cdr3_aa: CASSPGTGRGSYTF

v_call: TRBV12-3/TRBV12-4
j_call: TRBJ2-1
cdr3_aa: CASSLEGFNEQFF

v_call: TRBV5-1
j_call: TRBJ2-3
cdr3_aa: CASSSAQGPLTDTQYF

v_call: TRBV11-2
j_call: TRBJ2-3
cdr3_aa: CASSSGLAGGNTQYF

v_call: TRBV7-2
j_call: TRBJ1-4
cdr3_aa: CASSPQGPRLNEKLFF

v_call: TRBV9
j_call: TRBJ1-6
cdr3_aa: CASSVAAGYGSPLHF

v_call: TRBV2
j_call: TRBJ1-2
cdr3_aa: CASSDNRGSDGYTF

v_call: TRBV19
j_call: TRBJ2-3
cdr3_aa: CASSTLAGGGTDTQYF

v_call: TRBV4-1
j_call: TRBJ2-3
cdr3_aa: CASSQAGTSGSTDTQYF

v_call: TRBV5-1
j_call: TRBJ1-1
cdr3_aa: CASSSGQGNTEAFF

v_call: TRBV7-9
j_call: TRBJ2-1
cdr3_aa: CASSHGGTGRLNEQFF